These 30 T cell receptor beta chains were sequenced from one sample in a study of CD8 T cells in ankylosing spondylitis. MiXCR was run by TCRdb on the 5' RACE reads, yielding one entry per CDR3 protein. Here the sample spans approximately 210,000 distinct CDR3 sequences, more than 10% being singletons. Specimen: blood, either unsorted or a sorted T cell fraction (not recorded which). The receptors were sampled from a male donor with ankylosing spondylitis or in good health (not recorded which).

This chain joins TRBV20-1 and TRBJ1-3; the match to TRBD1 covers 7 bases. The CDR3 runs to 16 residues. Trimming at V came to 1 base and at J to 0 bases, leaving 6 bases not matched to a gene. Germline V gene lookup returns CDR1 DFQATT and CDR2 SNEGSKA (reference sequence). The CDR3 nucleotides are TGCAGTGCTAGAGGCCGGGACAGAGTCTCTGGAAACACCATATATTTT. Protein sequence: CSARGRDRVSGNTIYF.

This clonotype appeared a few times. This chain joins TRBV29-1 and TRBJ2-1; perhaps D is TRBD1 or TRBD2 (5 bases each). The CDR3 length is 15 residues. V was pared by 6 bases and J by 0 bases, with 15 bases between. Germline V CDR1 and CDR2: SQVTM, ANQGSEA. CDR3 sequence reads: CSVDGTESSYNEQFF. CDR3 nucleotide sequence: TGCAGCGTAGACGGGACGGAGAGCTCCTACAATGAGCAGTTCTTC.

The chain uses TRBV6-5 and TRBJ2-1, with 7 positions matching TRBD2. J was trimmed by 0 bases and V by 2 bases; bases with no gene match: 13. Germline V gene data show CDR1 as MNHEY and CDR2 as SVGAGI. The length of the CDR3 is 19 residues. CDR3 in amino acids: CASSYPTRSGDFSYNEQFF. The CDR3 nucleotides are TGTGCCAGCAGTTACCCTACCCGGAGCGGGGACTTCTCCTACAATGAGCAGTTCTTC.

This clonotype was observed a handful of times. This sequence joins TRBV20-1 and TRBJ2-7; 11 bases are a match to TRBD2. Germline trimming cut 2 bases from V and 5 bases from J; bases unmatched to any gene: 11. This CDR3 has 16 amino acids. Germline V gene data show CDR1 as DFQATT and CDR2 as SNEGSKA (reference sequence). CDR3 region: CSARPPLAGGPNEQYF. Here the CDR3 DNA reads TGCAGTGCTAGACCCCCTTTAGCGGGGGGGCCCAACGAGCAGTACTTC.

This clonotype was counted between two and nine times. The chain links TRBV10-3 to TRBJ2-1, with TRBD1 as a possible D gene (6 bases). Trimming left V 10 bases short and J 7 bases short, with 8 bases between. Germline loops: CDR1 ENHRY, CDR2 SYGVKD. The CDR3 loop spans 10 amino acids. The DNA of the CDR3 is TGTGCCACGGGACAAAATGAGCAGTTCTTC. It specifies CATGQNEQFF.

The chain uses TRBV4-1 and TRBJ2-3; TRBD2 is a possible D gene (5 bases). Trimming removed 2 bases at V and 0 bases at J, with 15 bases between. The CDR3 covers 17 residues. Germline values: CDR1 MGHRA, CDR2 YSYEKL. The DNA of the CDR3 is TGCGCCAGCAGCCAATCGTCAACCGGGATAAGCACAGATACGCAGTATTTT. Its protein product is CASSQSSTGISTDTQYF.

This chain uses TRBV6-1 with TRBJ1-5; D gene ambiguous. V lost 5 bases and J lost 4, with 15 bases in between. Germline values: CDR1 MNHNS, CDR2 SASEGT. The CDR3 consists of 15 residues. CDR3 sequence reads: CASSPPPGRNQPQHF. CDR3 DNA sequence: TGTGCCAGCAGTCCCCCCCCCGGACGTAATCAGCCCCAGCATTTT.

This clonotype was detected only a few times. CDR3 sequence: CASSLGLAFF. CDR3 nucleotide sequence: TGTGCCAGCAGCCTAGGGTTAGCTTTCTTT. The J gene is TRBJ1-1, the V gene TRBV12-3 or TRBV12-4; D is undetermined. This CDR3 contains 10 residues. V dropped 6 bases and J dropped 10 bases, with 9 bases sitting between them.

Many counts were recorded for this clonotype. This chain links TRBV2 with TRBJ2-1; 7 bases align to TRBD2. This CDR3 has 15 residues. Germline V gene sequence: CDR1 SNHLY, CDR2 FYNNEI. The junction had 12 bases not matched to a gene; V was cut back by 7 bases and J by 6 bases. This chain's CDR3 is CASTIKVAGLNEQFF. Here the CDR3 DNA reads TGTGCCAGCACGATCAAGGTAGCGGGCCTCAATGAGCAGTTCTTC.

This clonotype was detected a few times. This chain uses TRBV5-1 with TRBJ2-7; no reliable D call. With 5 bases removed from V and 6 bases from J, the gap between germline ends came to 12 bases. The germline V gene encodes CDR1 SGHRS and CDR2 YFSETQ. This CDR3 is 12 amino acids long. Here the CDR3 DNA reads TGCGCCAGCAGTTCCCGGGCGGCCGAGCAGTACTTC. Its translation is CASSSRAAEQYF.

This rearrangement joins TRBV30 to TRBJ2-3; no clear D. Trimming cost V 0 bases and J 2 bases, with 12 bases left between them. CDR3 size: 15 residues. Germline CDR1 and CDR2: GTSNPN and SVGIG (reference sequence). CDR3 residues: CAWSVHGSPTDTQYF. In DNA form, the CDR3 reads TGTGCCTGGAGTGTACACGGTTCCCCCACAGATACGCAGTATTTT.

This clonotype occurred a few times. The chain employs TRBV4-1 and TRBJ2-2; D may match TRBD1 or TRBD2 (5 bases each). Trimming stripped 0 bases from V and 5 bases from J, with 7 bases between. In germline, CDR1 is MGHRA, CDR2 YSYEKL. This CDR3 region has 14 residues. CDR3 sequence reads: CASSQEGETGELFF. In DNA form, the CDR3 reads TGCGCCAGCAGCCAAGAGGGGGAGACCGGGGAGCTGTTTTTT.

Many counts were recorded for this clonotype. This rearrangement joins TRBV12-3 or TRBV12-4 to TRBJ2-1; D is possibly TRBD2 (6 bases). The V end was cut by 7 bases, the J end by 8 bases, with 18 bases between. The CDR3 consists of 14 residues. The CDR3 is CASTPGVEGDEQFF. Here the CDR3 DNA reads TGTGCCAGCACACCGGGGGTCGAGGGCGATGAGCAGTTCTTC.

This clonotype was seen a few times. The chain combines TRBV10-2 with TRBJ2-7, with D possibly TRBD2 on 5 matching bases. Germline CDR1 reads WSHSY; CDR2 reads SAAADI. This CDR3 is built from 14 residues. Trimming pared 2 bases from V and 10 bases from J, leaving 18 bases between. The CDR3 region is CASSEVGSNAPQYF. The CDR3 bases are TGCGCCAGCAGTGAGGTTGGGAGTAACGCCCCACAGTACTTC.

The CDR3 nucleotides read TGTGCCAGCAGTGAAGGCGGCTACGAGCAGTACTTC. Translation: CASSEGGYEQYF. The V gene is TRBV2, the J gene TRBJ2-7; D not certain. The V end lost 1 base, the J end lost 3 bases, and 4 bases lay between the germline ends. CDR1 is SNHLY, CDR2 FYNNEI, per germline. This CDR3 contains 12 residues.

This clonotype showed up just a few times. V is TRBV11-1 and J is TRBJ2-7; possible D gene TRBD2, 5 bases. Germline V gene sequence: CDR1 SGHAT, CDR2 FQDESV (reference sequence). V shed 6 bases and J shed 2 bases, with 26 bases lying between them. This CDR3 region has 18 residues. The CDR3 reads CASSYSLGPPSHPYEQYF. The CDR3 DNA is TGTGCCAGCAGTTATTCCCTTGGACCTCCTAGCCATCCCTACGAGCAGTACTTC. The whole variable domain, filled in from reference TRBV11-1 and TRBJ2-7, reads EAEVAQSPRYKITEKSQAVAFWCDPISGHATLYWYRQILGQGPELLVQFQDESVVDDSQLPKDRFSAERLKGVDSTLKIQPAELGDSAMYLCASSYSLGPPSHPYEQYFGPGTRLTVT.

This clonotype was seen more than once but under ten times. The chain couples TRBV12-3 or TRBV12-4 to TRBJ1-5; the D gene is possibly TRBD1 (5 bases). The CDR3 is made up of 16 amino acids. V was shortened by 6 bases and J by 0 bases, with 15 bases between the two germline ends. The CDR3 coding sequence is TGTGCCAGCAGCACGGGACCACCCTATAGCAATCAGCCCCAGCATTTT. It translates to CASSTGPPYSNQPQHF.

The genes are TRBV7-9 and TRBJ2-5; TRBD1 agrees at 10 bases. V lost 5 bases to trimming and J lost 5 bases; unmatched junction nucleotides: 5. Looked up from germline, CDR1 is SEHNR and CDR2 is FQNEAQ (reference sequence). CDR3 size: 14 residues. DNA for the CDR3: TGTGCCAGCAGCCCGGACAGGGGGGGCGAGACCCAGTACTTC. Protein product: CASSPDRGGETQYF.

V and J are TRBV20-1 and TRBJ1-5, with 10 positions matching TRBD1. V was clipped by 5 bases and J by 7 bases; unmatched bases: 5. In germline, CDR1 is DFQATT, CDR2 SNEGSKA (reference sequence). The CDR3 spans 13 residues. CDR3 sequence reads: CSALDRGQQPQHF. For the CDR3, the DNA is TGCAGTGCTTTAGACAGGGGGCAACAGCCCCAGCATTTT.

This clonotype occurred a few times. The chain uses TRBV7-9 and TRBJ2-1; 8 bases match TRBD2. Germline CDR1 SEHNR, CDR2 FQNEAQ (reference sequence). The junction had 2 bases not matched to a gene; V was cut back by 0 bases and J by 7 bases. The CDR3 has 14 residues. As DNA, the CDR3 is TGTGCCAGCAGCTTAGCCCGACTAGCGAATGAGCAGTTCTTC. Its translation: CASSLARLANEQFF.

This sequence joins TRBV7-9 and TRBJ2-3; TRBD1 is a possible D gene (5 bases). V lost 1 base, J lost 4 bases, and 12 bases lay in between. Germline V CDR1 and CDR2: SEHNR, FQNEAQ (reference sequence). This CDR3 is built from 15 residues. DNA of the CDR3: TGTGCCAGCAGCTTAGGGACAAGGGGCGCAGATACGCAGTATTTT. It translates to CASSLGTRGADTQYF.

This clonotype was counted between two and nine times. J is TRBJ2-7 and V is TRBV7-9; 8 bases are shared with TRBD1. CDR3 length: 14 residues. J lost 2 bases, V lost 6 bases, and 6 bases had no gene match. Germline V gives CDR1 SEHNR, CDR2 FQNEAQ (reference sequence). CDR3 amino acids: CASSSGQATYEQYF. CDR3 nucleotide sequence: TGTGCCAGCAGTTCGGGACAGGCAACCTACGAGCAGTACTTC.

This clonotype has only a few counts. The V and J genes are TRBV24-1 and TRBJ1-2; the D gene is possibly TRBD1 (5 bases). The CDR3 sequence is 13 residues long. V was trimmed by 5 bases and J by 3 bases, leaving 9 bases between them. Germline values: CDR1 KGHDR, CDR2 SFDVKD. CDR3 loop: CATSVGTDYGYTF. CDR3 bases: TGTGCCACCAGTGTCGGGACGGACTATGGCTACACCTTC.

The rearrangement links TRBV5-1 to TRBJ2-5, with D hard to call. Germline-derived CDR1 and CDR2 are SGHRS and YFSETQ. The V and J ends lost 0 bases and 1 base respectively, with 13 bases between them. The CDR3 consists of 16 residues. Here the CDR3 DNA reads TGCGCCAGCAGCTTGGGGTATCGATCTAGCCAAGAGACCCAGTACTTC. It encodes CASSLGYRSSQETQYF.

The J gene is TRBJ2-4, the V gene TRBV20-1; tentative D call: TRBD1 (5 bases). Between the trimmed V and J ends, which lost 3 bases and 0 bases, there was a span of 12 bases. This CDR3 has 15 residues. Germline-derived CDR1 and CDR2 are DFQATT and SNEGSKA (reference sequence). The CDR3 protein is CSARKTELAKNIQYF. CDR3 bases: TGCAGTGCTAGGAAGACAGAACTAGCCAAAAACATTCAGTACTTC.

This CDR3 reads CASSSGRQAHQETQYF. The CDR3 nucleotides are TGTGCCAGCAGCTCCGGACGACAGGCGCACCAAGAGACCCAGTACTTC. The chain carries TRBV11-2 and TRBJ2-5; D is perhaps TRBD1 (6 bases). This CDR3 spans 16 amino acids. With 4 bases removed from V and 0 bases from J, the gap between germline ends came to 15 bases. Germline V lookup: CDR1 SGHAT, CDR2 FQNNGV.

The chain employs TRBV7-6 and TRBJ2-3; 10 bases fit TRBD1. V dropped 1 base and J dropped 2; count of bases not matched to a gene: 9. Looked up from germline, CDR1 is SGHVS and CDR2 is FNYEAQ. The CDR3 sequence is 18 residues long. CDR3 nucleotides: TGTGCCAGCAGCTTAGGGAGACAGGGGGCTATTTCCACAGATACGCAGTATTTT. Protein sequence: CASSLGRQGAISTDTQYF. The whole variable domain, filled in from reference TRBV7-6 and TRBJ2-3, reads GAGVSQSPRYKVTKRGQDVALRCDPISGHVSLYWYRQALGQGPEFLTYFNYEAQQDKSGLPNDRFSAERPEGSISTLTIQRTEQRDSAMYRCASSLGRQGAISTDTQYFGPGTRLTVL.

The chain links TRBV15 to TRBJ1-5; D is undetermined. Trimming shortened V by 3 bases and J by 1 base, and 13 bases separated the two germline ends. CDR3 length: 16 residues. In germline, CDR1 is LNHNV, CDR2 YYDKDF (reference sequence). CDR3 sequence: CATSSGPTGSNQPQHF. In DNA, the CDR3 is TGTGCCACCAGCAGCGGACCGACCGGGAGCAATCAGCCCCAGCATTTT. Together with reference TRBV15 and TRBJ1-5, the CDR3 gives the full variable domain: DAMVIQNPRYQVTQFGKPVTLSCSQTLNHNVMYWYQQKSSQAPKLLFHYYDKDFNNEADTPDNFQSRRPNTSFCFLDIRSPGLGDTAMYLCATSSGPTGSNQPQHFGDGTRLSIL.

This clonotype was observed at least ten times. Its ends do not fully match the called genes, so a read error is possible. The chain links TRBV27 to TRBJ2-1; TRBD2 matches at 7 bases. The V gene's germline CDR1 is MNHEY and CDR2 SMNVEV (reference sequence). The CDR3 has 13 residues. As DNA, the CDR3 is TGCCGGGACTACCTCAGCTCCTACAATGAGCAGTTCTTC. Translating it yields CRDYLSSYNEQFF.

This clonotype was counted many times. The chain recombines TRBV15 with TRBJ1-5; D gene unclear. V dropped 0 bases and J dropped 3 bases, with 6 bases sitting between them. The germline V gene encodes CDR1 LNHNV and CDR2 YYDKDF (reference sequence). This CDR3 has 14 amino acids. CDR3 DNA sequence: TGTGCCACCAGCAGAGAAACCGTCAATCAGCCCCAGCATTTT. It specifies CATSRETVNQPQHF. The full variable domain, in which reference TRBV15 and TRBJ1-5 provide the parts outside the CDR3, is DAMVIQNPRYQVTQFGKPVTLSCSQTLNHNVMYWYQQKSSQAPKLLFHYYDKDFNNEADTPDNFQSRRPNTSFCFLDIRSPGLGDTAMYLCATSRETVNQPQHFGDGTRLSIL.